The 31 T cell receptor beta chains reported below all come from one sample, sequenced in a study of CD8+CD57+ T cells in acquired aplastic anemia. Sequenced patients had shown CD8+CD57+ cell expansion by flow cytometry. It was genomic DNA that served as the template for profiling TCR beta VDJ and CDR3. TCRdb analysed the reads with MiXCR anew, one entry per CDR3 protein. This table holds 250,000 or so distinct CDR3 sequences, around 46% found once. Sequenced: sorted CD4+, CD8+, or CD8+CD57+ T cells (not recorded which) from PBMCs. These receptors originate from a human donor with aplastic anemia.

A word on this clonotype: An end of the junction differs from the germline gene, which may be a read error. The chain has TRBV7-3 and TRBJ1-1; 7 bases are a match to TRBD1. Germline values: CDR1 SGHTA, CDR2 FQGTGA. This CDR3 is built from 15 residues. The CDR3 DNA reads TGTACCAGCAGCTTAAGACAGGGAATATTCGGTGAAGCTTTCTTT. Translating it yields CTSSLRQGIFGEAFF.

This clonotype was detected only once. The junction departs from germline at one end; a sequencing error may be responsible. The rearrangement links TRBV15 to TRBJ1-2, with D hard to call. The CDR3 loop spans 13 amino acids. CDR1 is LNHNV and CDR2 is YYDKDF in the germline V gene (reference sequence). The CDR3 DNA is TGTGCCACCAGCAGTTGGACCGACGGTGGCTACGCCTTC. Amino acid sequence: CATSSWTDGGYAF.

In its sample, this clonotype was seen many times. The CDR3 bases are TGTGCCAGCAGTTTGAGGAATACTAGCAATCAGCCCCAGCATTTT. Its protein is CASSLRNTSNQPQHF. V gene TRBV6-6 combines with J gene TRBJ1-5; D is unresolved. This CDR3 is 15 amino acids long. V was trimmed by 4 bases and J by 0 bases, leaving 10 bases between them. Germline V gives CDR1 MNHNY, CDR2 SVGAGI (reference sequence).

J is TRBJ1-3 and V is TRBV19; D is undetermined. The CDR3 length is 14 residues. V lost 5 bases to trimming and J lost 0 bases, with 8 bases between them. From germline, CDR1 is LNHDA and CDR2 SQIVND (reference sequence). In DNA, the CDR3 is TGTGCCAGTAGTTTTCTGAGCTCTGGAAACACCATATATTTT. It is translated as CASSFLSSGNTIYF.

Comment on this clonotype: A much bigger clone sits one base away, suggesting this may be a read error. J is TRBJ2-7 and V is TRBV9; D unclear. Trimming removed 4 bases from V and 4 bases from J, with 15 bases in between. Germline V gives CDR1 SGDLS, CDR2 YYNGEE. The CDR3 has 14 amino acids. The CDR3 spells CASSIGNLRYEQYF. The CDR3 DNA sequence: TGTGCCAGCAGCATAGGAAATCTACGGTACGAGCAGTACTTC.

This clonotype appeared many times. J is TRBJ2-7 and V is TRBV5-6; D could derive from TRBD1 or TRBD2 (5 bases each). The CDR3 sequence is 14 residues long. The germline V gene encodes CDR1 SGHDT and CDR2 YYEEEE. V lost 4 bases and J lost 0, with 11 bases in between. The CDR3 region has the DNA TGTGCCAGCAGCACGGGACGGAGCTCCTACGAGCAGTACTTC. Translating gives CASSTGRSSYEQYF. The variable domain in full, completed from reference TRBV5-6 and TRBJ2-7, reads DAGVTQSPTHLIKTRGQQVTLRCSPKSGHDTVSWYQQALGQGPQFIFQYYEEEERQRGNFPDRFSGHQFPNYSSELNVNALLLGDSALYLCASSTGRSSYEQYFGPGTRLTVT.

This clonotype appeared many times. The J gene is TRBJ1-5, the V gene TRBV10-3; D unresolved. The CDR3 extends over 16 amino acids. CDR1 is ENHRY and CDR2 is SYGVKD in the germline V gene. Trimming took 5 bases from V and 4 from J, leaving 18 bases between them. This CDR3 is CAISSGPRTSNQPQHF. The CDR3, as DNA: TGTGCCATCAGTTCAGGACCCAGGACGTCGAATCAGCCCCAGCATTTT.

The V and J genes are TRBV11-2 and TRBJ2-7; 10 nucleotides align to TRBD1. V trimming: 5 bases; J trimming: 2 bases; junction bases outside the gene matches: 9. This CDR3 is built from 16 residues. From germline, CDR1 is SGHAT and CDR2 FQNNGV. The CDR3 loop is CASSRLQGQGPYEQYF. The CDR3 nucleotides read TGTGCCAGCAGCCGTCTTCAGGGACAGGGGCCCTACGAGCAGTACTTC.

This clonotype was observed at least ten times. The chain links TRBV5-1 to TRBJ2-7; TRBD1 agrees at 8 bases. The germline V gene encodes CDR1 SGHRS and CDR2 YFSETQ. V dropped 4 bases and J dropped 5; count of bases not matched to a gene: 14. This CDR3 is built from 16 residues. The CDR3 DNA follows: TGCGCCAGCAGCCCGGGCAAAGGACAGGGATCCCACGAGCAGTACTTC. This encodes CASSPGKGQGSHEQYF.

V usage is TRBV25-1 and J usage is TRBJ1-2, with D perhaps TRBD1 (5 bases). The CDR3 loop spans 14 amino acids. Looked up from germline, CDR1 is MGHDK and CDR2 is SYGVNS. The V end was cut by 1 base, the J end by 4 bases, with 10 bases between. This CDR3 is CASSESGAFYGYTF. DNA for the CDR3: TGTGCCAGCAGTGAATCTGGGGCGTTCTATGGCTACACCTTC.

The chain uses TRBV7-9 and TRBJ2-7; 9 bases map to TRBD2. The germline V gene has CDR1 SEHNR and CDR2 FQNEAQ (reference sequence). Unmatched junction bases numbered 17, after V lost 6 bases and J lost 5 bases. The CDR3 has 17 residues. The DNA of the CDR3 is TGTGCCAGCAGTTCCTTAGCTAGCGGGGCAACTCTCCACGAGCAGTACTTC. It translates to CASSSLASGATLHEQYF.

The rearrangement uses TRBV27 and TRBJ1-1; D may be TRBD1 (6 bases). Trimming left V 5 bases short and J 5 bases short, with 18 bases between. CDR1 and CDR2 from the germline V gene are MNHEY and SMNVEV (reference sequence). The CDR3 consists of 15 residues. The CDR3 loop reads CASSPSGGGRTEAFF. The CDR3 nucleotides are TGTGCCAGCAGTCCCTCTGGGGGCGGGCGTACTGAAGCTTTCTTT.

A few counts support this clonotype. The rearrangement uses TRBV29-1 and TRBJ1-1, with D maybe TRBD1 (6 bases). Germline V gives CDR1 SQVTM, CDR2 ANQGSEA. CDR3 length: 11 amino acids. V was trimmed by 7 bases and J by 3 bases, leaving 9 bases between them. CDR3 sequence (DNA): TGCAGCGGGACAGAGTACACTGAAGCTTTCTTT. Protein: CSGTEYTEAFF. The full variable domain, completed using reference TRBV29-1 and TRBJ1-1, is SAVISQKPSRDICQRGTSLTIQCQVDSQVTMMFWYRQQPGQSLTLIATANQGSEATYESGFVIDKFPISRPNLTFSTLTVSNMSPEDSSIYLCSGTEYTEAFFGQGTRLTVV.

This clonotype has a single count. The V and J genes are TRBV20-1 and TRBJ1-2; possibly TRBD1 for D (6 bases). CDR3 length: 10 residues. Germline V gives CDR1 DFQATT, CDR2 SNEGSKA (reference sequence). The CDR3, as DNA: TGCAGGGCTGGGGGGGGCGGCTACACCTTC. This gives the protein CRAGGGGYTF.

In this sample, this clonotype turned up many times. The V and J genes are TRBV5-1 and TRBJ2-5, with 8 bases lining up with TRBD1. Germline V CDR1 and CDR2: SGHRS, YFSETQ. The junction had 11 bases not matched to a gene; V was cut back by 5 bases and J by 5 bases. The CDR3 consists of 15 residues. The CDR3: CASSDGGQGWETQYF. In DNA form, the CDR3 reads TGCGCCAGCAGTGACGGCGGACAGGGTTGGGAGACCCAGTACTTC.

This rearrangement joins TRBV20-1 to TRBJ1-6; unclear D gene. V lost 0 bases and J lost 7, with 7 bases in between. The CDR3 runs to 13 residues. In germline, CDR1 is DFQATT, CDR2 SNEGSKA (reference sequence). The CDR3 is CSARDFGNSPLHF. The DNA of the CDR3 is TGCAGTGCTAGAGATTTCGGGAATTCACCCCTCCACTTT.

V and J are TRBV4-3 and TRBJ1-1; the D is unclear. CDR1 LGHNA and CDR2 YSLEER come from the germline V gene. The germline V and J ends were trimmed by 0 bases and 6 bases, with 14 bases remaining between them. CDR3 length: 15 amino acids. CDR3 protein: CASSQEGAGRAEAFF. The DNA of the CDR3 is TGCGCCAGCAGCCAAGAAGGCGCCGGAAGGGCTGAAGCTTTCTTT.

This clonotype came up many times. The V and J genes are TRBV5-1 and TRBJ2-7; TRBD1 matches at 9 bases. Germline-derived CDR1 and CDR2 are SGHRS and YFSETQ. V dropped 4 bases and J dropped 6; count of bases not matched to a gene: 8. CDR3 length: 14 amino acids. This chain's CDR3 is CASSATGGDSEQYF. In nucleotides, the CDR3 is TGCGCCAGCAGCGCGACAGGGGGAGATAGCGAGCAGTACTTC.

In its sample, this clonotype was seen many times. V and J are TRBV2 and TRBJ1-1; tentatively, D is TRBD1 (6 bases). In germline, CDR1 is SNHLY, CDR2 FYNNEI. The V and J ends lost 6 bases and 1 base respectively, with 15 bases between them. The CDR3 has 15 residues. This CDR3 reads CASRKMTGANTEAFF. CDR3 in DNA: TGTGCCAGCAGGAAGATGACAGGCGCGAACACTGAAGCTTTCTTT.

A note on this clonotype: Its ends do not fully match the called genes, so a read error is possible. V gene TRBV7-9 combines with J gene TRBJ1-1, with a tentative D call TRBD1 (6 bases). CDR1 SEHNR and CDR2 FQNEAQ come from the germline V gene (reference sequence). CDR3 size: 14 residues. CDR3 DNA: TGTGCCAGCAGCGTGAGGGCCAGGGACACTGAAGCTTTCTTC. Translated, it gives CASSVRARDTEAFF.

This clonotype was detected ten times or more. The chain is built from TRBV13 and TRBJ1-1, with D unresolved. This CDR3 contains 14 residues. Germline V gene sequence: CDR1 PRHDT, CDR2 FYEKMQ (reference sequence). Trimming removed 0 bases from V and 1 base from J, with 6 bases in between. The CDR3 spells CASSLGRTNTEAFF. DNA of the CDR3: TGTGCCAGCAGCTTAGGGCGGACGAACACTGAAGCTTTCTTT.

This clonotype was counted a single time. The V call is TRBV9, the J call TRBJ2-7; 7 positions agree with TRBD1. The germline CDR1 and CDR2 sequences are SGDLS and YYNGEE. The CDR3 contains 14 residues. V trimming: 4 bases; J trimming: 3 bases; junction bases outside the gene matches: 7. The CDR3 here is CASSSGQASYEQYF. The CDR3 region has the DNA TGTGCCAGCAGCTCCGGACAGGCGAGCTACGAGCAGTACTTC.

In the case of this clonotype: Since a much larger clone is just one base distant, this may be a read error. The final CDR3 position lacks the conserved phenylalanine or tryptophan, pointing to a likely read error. CDR3: CASSLGLAGDYEQYL. CDR3 nucleotides: TGTGCCAGCAGCTTAGGGCTAGCGGGCGATTACGAGCAGTACCTC. V is TRBV7-9 and J is TRBJ2-7; 8 nucleotides line up with TRBD2. The CDR3 length is 15 residues. J gave up 4 bases and V 1 base, and 6 bases lay outside the gene matches. The germline V gene has CDR1 SEHNR and CDR2 FQNEAQ (reference sequence).

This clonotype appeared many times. CDR3 sequence reads: CASSLVSSTEAFF. The CDR3 nucleotides read TGTGCCAGCAGCTTGGTGTCAAGCACGGAAGCTTTCTTT. The chain combines TRBV5-6 with TRBJ1-1; D is uncertain. In germline, CDR1 is SGHDT, CDR2 YYEEEE. Between the trimmed V and J ends, which lost 0 bases and 8 bases, there was a span of 11 bases. This CDR3 has 13 residues.

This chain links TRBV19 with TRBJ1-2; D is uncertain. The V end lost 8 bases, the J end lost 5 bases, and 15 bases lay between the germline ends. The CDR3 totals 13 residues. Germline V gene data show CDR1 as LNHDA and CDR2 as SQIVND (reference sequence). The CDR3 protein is CASDSLEQYGYTF. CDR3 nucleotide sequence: TGTGCCAGTGACTCCTTGGAACAGTATGGCTACACCTTC.

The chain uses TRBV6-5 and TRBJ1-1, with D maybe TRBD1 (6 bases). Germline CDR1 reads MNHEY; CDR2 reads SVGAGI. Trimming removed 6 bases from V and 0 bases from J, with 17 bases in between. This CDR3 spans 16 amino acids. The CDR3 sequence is CASRPNAGDLNTEAFF. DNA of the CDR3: TGTGCCAGCAGGCCCAACGCAGGGGACTTGAACACTGAAGCTTTCTTT.

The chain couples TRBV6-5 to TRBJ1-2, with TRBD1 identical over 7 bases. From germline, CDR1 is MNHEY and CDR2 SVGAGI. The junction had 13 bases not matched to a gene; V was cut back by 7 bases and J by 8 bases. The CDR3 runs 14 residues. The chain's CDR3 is CASINRGAVAGYTF. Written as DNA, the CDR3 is TGTGCCAGCATAAACAGGGGTGCGGTCGCGGGCTACACCTTC.

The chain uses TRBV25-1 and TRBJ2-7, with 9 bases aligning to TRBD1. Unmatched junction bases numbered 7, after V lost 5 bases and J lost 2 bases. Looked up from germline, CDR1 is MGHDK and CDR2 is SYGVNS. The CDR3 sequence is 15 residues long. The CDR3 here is CASSNVGTGTYEQYF. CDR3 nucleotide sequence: TGTGCCAGCAGTAATGTTGGGACAGGGACCTACGAGCAGTACTTC.

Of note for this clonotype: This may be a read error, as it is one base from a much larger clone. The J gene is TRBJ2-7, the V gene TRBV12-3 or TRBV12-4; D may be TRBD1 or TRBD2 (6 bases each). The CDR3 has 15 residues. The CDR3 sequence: CASSLKGGPGNERYF. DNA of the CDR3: TGTGCCAGCAGTTTGAAGGGGGGCCCGGGGAACGAGCGGTACTTC.

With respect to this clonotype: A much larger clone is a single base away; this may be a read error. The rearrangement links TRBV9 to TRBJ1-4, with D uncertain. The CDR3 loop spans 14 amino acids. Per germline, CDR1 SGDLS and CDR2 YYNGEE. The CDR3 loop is CASSPFWTNEKLIF. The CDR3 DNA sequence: TGTGCCAGCAGCCCTTTCTGGACTAATGAAAAACTGATTTTT.

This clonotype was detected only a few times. The CDR3 spells CANWTVTHNNNEQFF. CDR3 DNA sequence: TGTGCCAACTGGACAGTGACCCATAACAACAATGAGCAGTTCTTC. This chain links TRBV6-7 with TRBJ2-1; perhaps TRBD1 as D (6 bases). TRBV6-7 is flagged as an ORF with uncertain function. The CDR3 runs to 15 residues. V was pared by 10 bases and J by 5 bases, with 21 bases between.